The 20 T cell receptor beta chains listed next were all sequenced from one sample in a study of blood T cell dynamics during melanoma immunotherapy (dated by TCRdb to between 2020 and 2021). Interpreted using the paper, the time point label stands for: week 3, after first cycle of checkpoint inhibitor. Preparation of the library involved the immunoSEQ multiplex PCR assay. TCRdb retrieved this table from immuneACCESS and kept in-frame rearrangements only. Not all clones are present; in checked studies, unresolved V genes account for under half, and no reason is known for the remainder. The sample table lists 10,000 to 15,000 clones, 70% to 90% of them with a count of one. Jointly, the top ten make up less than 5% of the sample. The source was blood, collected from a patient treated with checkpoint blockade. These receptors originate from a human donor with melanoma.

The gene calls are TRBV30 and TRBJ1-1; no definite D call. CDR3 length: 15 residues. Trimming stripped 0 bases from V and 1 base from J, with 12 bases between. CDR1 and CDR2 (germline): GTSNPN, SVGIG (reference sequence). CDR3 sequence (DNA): TGTGCCTGGAGTGTGGGCAGGTTAACGAACACTGAAGCTTTCTTT. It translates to CAWSVGRLTNTEAFF.

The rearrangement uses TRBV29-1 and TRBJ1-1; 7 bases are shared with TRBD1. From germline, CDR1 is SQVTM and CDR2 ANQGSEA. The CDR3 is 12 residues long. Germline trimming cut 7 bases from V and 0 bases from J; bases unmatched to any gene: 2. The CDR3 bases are TGCAGCGGGACAGGAATGAACACTGAAGCTTTCTTT. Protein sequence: CSGTGMNTEAFF.

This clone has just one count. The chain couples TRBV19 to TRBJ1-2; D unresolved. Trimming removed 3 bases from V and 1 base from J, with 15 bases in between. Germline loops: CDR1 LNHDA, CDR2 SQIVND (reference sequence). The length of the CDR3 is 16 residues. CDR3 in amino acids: CASSIDRYDFNYGYTF. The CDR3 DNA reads TGTGCCAGTAGTATTGACCGATACGACTTTAACTATGGCTACACCTTC.

The CDR3 reads CASSYPGMNTEAFF. CDR3 DNA: TGTGCCAGCAGTTACCCTGGAATGAACACTGAAGCTTTCTTT. J is TRBJ1-1 and V is TRBV6-5; D remains unclear. Germline CDR1 and CDR2: MNHEY and SVGAGI. Deletions cut 2 bases from V and 0 bases from J, with 7 bases between. The CDR3 contains 14 residues.

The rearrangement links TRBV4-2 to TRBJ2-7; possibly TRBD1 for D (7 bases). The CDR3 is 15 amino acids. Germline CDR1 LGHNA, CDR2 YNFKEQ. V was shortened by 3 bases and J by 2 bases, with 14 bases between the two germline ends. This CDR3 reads CASSHDRDLTYEQYF. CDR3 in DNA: TGTGCCAGCAGCCACGACAGGGACTTAACCTACGAGCAGTACTTC.

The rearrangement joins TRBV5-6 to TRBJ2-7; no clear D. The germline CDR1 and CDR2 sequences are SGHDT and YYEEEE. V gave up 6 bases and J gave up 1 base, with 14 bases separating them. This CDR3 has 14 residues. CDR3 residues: CASMMGSNSYEQYF. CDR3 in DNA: TGTGCCAGCATGATGGGGTCAAATTCCTACGAGCAGTACTTC. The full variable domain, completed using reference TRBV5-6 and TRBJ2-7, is DAGVTQSPTHLIKTRGQQVTLRCSPKSGHDTVSWYQQALGQGPQFIFQYYEEEERQRGNFPDRFSGHQFPNYSSELNVNALLLGDSALYLCASMMGSNSYEQYFGPGTRLTVT.

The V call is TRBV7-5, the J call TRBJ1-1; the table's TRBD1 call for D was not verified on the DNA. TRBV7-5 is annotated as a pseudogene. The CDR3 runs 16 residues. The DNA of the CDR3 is TGTGTCAGAAACGGGTTGAGGGGGCTGGGGAACACTGAAGCTTTCTTT. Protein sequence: CVRNGLRGLGNTEAFF.

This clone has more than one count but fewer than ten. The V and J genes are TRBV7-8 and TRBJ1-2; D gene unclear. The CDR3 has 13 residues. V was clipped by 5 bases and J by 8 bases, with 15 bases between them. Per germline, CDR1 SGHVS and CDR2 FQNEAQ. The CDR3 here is CASSRPAKEGYTF. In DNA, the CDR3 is TGTGCCAGCAGCCGACCGGCCAAGGAAGGCTACACCTTC.

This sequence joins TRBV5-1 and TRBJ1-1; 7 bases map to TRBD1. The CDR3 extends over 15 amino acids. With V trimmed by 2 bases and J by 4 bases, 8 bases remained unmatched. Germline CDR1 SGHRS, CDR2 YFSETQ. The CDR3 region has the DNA TGCGCCAGCAGCTTCCATGACAGGGACGTCACTGAAGCTTTCTTT. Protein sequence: CASSFHDRDVTEAFF.

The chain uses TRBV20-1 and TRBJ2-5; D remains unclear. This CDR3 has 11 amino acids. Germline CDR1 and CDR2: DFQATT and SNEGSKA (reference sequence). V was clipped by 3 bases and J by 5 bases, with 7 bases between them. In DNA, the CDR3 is TGCAGTGCTAGTCACGGGGAGACCCAGTACTTC. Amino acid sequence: CSASHGETQYF.

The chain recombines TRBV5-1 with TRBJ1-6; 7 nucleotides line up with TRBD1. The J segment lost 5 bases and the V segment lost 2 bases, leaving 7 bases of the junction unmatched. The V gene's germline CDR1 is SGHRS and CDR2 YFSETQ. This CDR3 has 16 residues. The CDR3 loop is CASSLQGSLNNSPLHF. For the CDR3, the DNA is TGCGCCAGCAGCTTACAGGGGAGCCTTAATAATTCACCCCTCCACTTT.

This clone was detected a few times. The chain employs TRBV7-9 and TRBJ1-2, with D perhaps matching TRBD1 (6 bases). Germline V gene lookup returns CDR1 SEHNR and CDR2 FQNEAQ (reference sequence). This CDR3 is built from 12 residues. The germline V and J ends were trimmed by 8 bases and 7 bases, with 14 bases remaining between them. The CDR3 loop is CASQDSVRGYTF. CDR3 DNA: TGTGCCAGCCAGGACAGCGTGCGTGGCTACACCTTC. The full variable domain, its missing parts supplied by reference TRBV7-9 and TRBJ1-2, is DTGVSQNPRHKITKRGQNVTFRCDPISEHNRLYWYRQTLGQGPEFLTYFQNEAQLEKSRLLSDRFSAERPKGSFSTLEIQRTEQGDSAMYLCASQDSVRGYTFGSGTRLTVV.

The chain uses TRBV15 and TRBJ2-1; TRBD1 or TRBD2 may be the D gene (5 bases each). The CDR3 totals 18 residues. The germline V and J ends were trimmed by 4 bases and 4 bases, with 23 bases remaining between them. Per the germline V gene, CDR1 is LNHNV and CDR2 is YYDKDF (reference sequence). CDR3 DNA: TGTGCCACCAGCAATAGGGGTCGGGGACCCGGGGTATACAATGAGCAGTTCTTC. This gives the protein CATSNRGRGPGVYNEQFF.

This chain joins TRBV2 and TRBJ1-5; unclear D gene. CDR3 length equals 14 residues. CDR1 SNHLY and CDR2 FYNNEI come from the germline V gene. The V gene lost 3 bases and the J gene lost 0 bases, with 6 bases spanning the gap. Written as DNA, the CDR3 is TGTGCCAGCAGTGACAGCCATAGCAATCAGCCCCAGCATTTT. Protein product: CASSDSHSNQPQHF.

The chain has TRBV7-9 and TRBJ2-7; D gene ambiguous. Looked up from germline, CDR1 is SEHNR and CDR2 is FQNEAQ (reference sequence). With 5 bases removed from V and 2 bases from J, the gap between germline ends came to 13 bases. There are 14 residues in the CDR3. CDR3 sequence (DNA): TGTGCCAGCAGCACAAAGTTCGCTACCTACGAGCAGTACTTC. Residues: CASSTKFATYEQYF.

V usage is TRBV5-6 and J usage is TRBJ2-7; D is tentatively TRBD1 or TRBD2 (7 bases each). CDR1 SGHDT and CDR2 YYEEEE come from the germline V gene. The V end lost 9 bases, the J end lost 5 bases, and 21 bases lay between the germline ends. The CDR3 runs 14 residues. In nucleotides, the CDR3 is TGTGCCACCCCAAGGGAGGGGGCGCGCGACGAGCAGTACTTC. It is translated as CATPREGARDEQYF.

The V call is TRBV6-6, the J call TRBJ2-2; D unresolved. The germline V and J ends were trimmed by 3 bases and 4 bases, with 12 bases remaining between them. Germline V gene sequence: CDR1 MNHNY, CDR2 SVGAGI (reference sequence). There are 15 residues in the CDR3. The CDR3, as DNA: TGTGCCAGCAGTTATGGAGAGACGGGCACCGGGGAGCTGTTTTTT. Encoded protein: CASSYGETGTGELFF.

CDR3 region: CASSSAPGVSGANVLTF. CDR3 DNA: TGTGCCAGCAGTTCCGCCCCAGGAGTCTCTGGGGCCAACGTCCTGACTTTC. The chain carries TRBV5-4 and TRBJ2-6; unclear D gene. V lost 5 bases, J lost 0 bases, and 15 bases lay in between. The CDR3 runs 17 residues. In germline, CDR1 is SGHNT, CDR2 YYREEE (reference sequence).

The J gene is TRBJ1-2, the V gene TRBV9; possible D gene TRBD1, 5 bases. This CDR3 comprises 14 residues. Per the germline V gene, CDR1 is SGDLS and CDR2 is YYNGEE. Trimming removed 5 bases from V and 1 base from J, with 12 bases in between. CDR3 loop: CASSVNRINYGYTF. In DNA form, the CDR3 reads TGTGCCAGCAGTGTGAACAGGATTAACTATGGCTACACCTTC.

The DNA for the CDR3 is TGTGCCAGCTCCCCGTACAATGAGCAGTTCTTC. It yields the protein CASSPYNEQFF. The V gene is TRBV2, the J gene TRBJ2-1, with D unclear. Germline CDR1 and CDR2: SNHLY and FYNNEI. V was pared by 8 bases and J by 4 bases, with 6 bases between. The CDR3 totals 11 residues.